These 14 T cell receptor beta chains were sequenced from one sample in a study of T cell clonotyping in hematopoietic cell transplantation (dated by TCRdb to the early 2020s). Per the publication, the time point label means: 100 days after allo-HCT. The protocol used for the library was the immunoSEQ multiplex PCR assay. The table was pulled from immuneACCESS by TCRdb, which kept in-frame rearrangements only. Such tables lose some clones; where checked, under half of the loss comes from unresolved V genes, and the rest has no known cause. A total of about 29,000 clones appear in this sample, about 94% of them only once. The ten largest make up around a tenth of the sample. The sample here was PBMCs, taken 100 days after allogeneic stem cell transplant. The receptors stem from a female patient between 50 and 59 years old who had an allogeneic stem cell transplant from a related donor, so the T cells may come from the graft donor. Some clones in this sample may be carry-over from other donors' samples.

The V and J genes are TRBV5-1 and TRBJ2-2; D remains unclear. V was trimmed by 5 bases and J by 0 bases, leaving 8 bases between them. Germline V gene data show CDR1 as SGHRS and CDR2 as YFSETQ. This CDR3 has 14 residues. CDR3: CASRATANTGELFF. The CDR3 region has the DNA TGCGCCAGCAGGGCAACAGCGAACACCGGGGAGCTGTTTTTT.

The genes are TRBV30 and TRBJ1-2; TRBD1 matches 11 bases. The CDR3 is made up of 14 amino acids. The trim removed 7 bases at V and 5 bases at J, leaving 9 bases unmatched. Germline loops: CDR1 GTSNPN, CDR2 SVGIG (reference sequence). This chain's CDR3 is CASDRGRRLYGYTF. Written as DNA, the CDR3 is TGTGCCTCGGACAGGGGGCGTAGGCTTTATGGCTACACCTTC.

The V call is TRBV9, the J call TRBJ1-1, with 8 bases aligning to TRBD1. The junction had 7 bases not matched to a gene; V was cut back by 0 bases and J by 6 bases. Germline V gives CDR1 SGDLS, CDR2 YYNGEE. The CDR3 consists of 15 residues. In DNA form, the CDR3 reads TGTGCCAGCAGCGTAGCTCCGGACAGGGAGCCTGAAGCTTTCTTT. It encodes CASSVAPDREPEAFF.

The gene calls are TRBV6-5 and TRBJ2-6; tentative D call: TRBD2 (6 bases). Trimming removed 6 bases at V and 4 bases at J, with 10 bases between. This CDR3 is 14 amino acids long. Germline CDR1 and CDR2: MNHEY and SVGAGI. This chain's CDR3 is CASRERAGANVLTF. The DNA for the CDR3 is TGTGCCAGCAGGGAGCGGGCGGGGGCCAACGTCCTGACTTTC.

The rearrangement uses TRBV5-1 and TRBJ1-4; D is ambiguous. This CDR3 spans 15 amino acids. In germline, CDR1 is SGHRS, CDR2 YFSETQ. V lost 0 bases to trimming and J lost 7 bases, with 13 bases between them. CDR3 sequence: CASSLALEGGEKLFF. In nucleotides, the CDR3 is TGCGCCAGCAGCTTGGCCCTGGAGGGTGGTGAAAAACTGTTTTTT.

The genes are TRBV7-8 and TRBJ2-5, with TRBD2 matching 7 bases. The CDR3 spans 15 residues. The junction had 9 bases not matched to a gene; V was cut back by 4 bases and J by 4 bases. Germline CDR1 and CDR2: SGHVS and FQNEAQ. Here the CDR3 reads CASSSNSGAGETQYF. In DNA form, the CDR3 reads TGTGCCAGCAGCTCCAACAGCGGGGCTGGAGAGACCCAGTACTTC.

The chain is built from TRBV7-8 and TRBJ2-7; no reliable D call. The CDR3 contains 15 residues. Germline lookup yields CDR1 SGHVS and CDR2 FQNEAQ. The V end was cut by 5 bases, the J end by 3 bases, with 17 bases between. The DNA for the CDR3 is TGTGCCAGCAGCCGAGACAAGATCCATTACTACGAGCAGTACTTC. Residues: CASSRDKIHYYEQYF.

V is TRBV5-4 and J is TRBJ2-7; TRBD2 agrees at 8 bases. V shed 4 bases and J 4 bases; nucleotides not matched to a gene: 7. CDR3 length: 14 residues. Germline assignment: CDR1 SGHNT and CDR2 YYREEE (reference sequence). The CDR3 region has the DNA TGTGCCAGCAGCATAGGACTAGCCCAGTACGAGCAGTACTTC. Its protein product is CASSIGLAQYEQYF. Full variable domain (remainder filled in from reference TRBV5-4 and TRBJ2-7): ETGVTQSPTHLIKTRGQQVTLRCSSQSGHNTVSWYQQALGQGPQFIFQYYREEENGRGNFPPRFSGLQFPNYSSELNVNALELDDSALYLCASSIGLAQYEQYFGPGTRLTVT.

This sequence joins TRBV10-3 and TRBJ2-7; a weak D match, TRBD1 (6 bases). The CDR3 has 14 residues. Germline CDR1 and CDR2: ENHRY and SYGVKD. The V end was cut by 2 bases, the J end by 3 bases, with 11 bases between. The CDR3 coding sequence is TGTGCCATCAGTGAGAATGGGGGCCTCTACGAGCAGTACTTC. Protein: CAISENGGLYEQYF.

The V and J genes are TRBV30 and TRBJ1-1, with unresolved D. The CDR3 extends over 12 amino acids. Germline V gives CDR1 GTSNPN, CDR2 SVGIG (reference sequence). Trimming stripped 3 bases from V and 5 bases from J, with 10 bases between. The CDR3 nucleotides read TGTGCCTGGAGAAAGGTTCTGACTGAAGCTTTCTTT. Translating it yields CAWRKVLTEAFF.

The rearrangement joins TRBV5-1 to TRBJ2-1, with 10 nucleotides matching TRBD2. V lost 0 bases, J lost 8 bases, and 8 bases stayed unmatched. The CDR3 covers 16 residues. Germline lookup yields CDR1 SGHRS and CDR2 YFSETQ. The CDR3 spells CASSLAFSGGSHEQFF. The CDR3 DNA follows: TGCGCCAGCAGCTTGGCCTTTAGCGGGGGGTCGCATGAGCAGTTCTTC.

This chain links TRBV7-2 with TRBJ1-2; possibly TRBD1 for D (5 bases). CDR1 SGHTA and CDR2 FQGNSA come from the germline V gene. V lost 4 bases to trimming and J lost 4 bases, with 19 bases between them. This CDR3 is 16 amino acids long. Here the CDR3 reads CASSSLMTGPSYGYTF. CDR3 in DNA: TGTGCCAGCAGCTCCTTAATGACGGGGCCGTCCTATGGCTACACCTTC.

V usage is TRBV19 and J usage is TRBJ2-1; weak D call: TRBD1 (5 bases). V was trimmed by 3 bases and J by 2 bases, leaving 11 bases between them. The germline V gene has CDR1 LNHDA and CDR2 SQIVND (reference sequence). The CDR3 has 15 amino acids. The CDR3: CASSISGYPYNEQFF. The CDR3 nucleotides read TGTGCCAGTAGTATTTCAGGGTACCCCTACAATGAGCAGTTCTTC.

This sequence joins TRBV4-1 and TRBJ1-6; TRBD1 is a possible D gene (5 bases). Trimming took 0 bases from V and 6 from J, leaving 9 bases between them. Germline CDR1 MGHRA, CDR2 YSYEKL. This CDR3 is built from 15 residues. CDR3 in amino acids: CASSQDVRANSPLHF. The DNA of the CDR3 is TGCGCCAGCAGCCAAGATGTCAGGGCTAATTCACCCCTCCACTTT.